This entry lists 9 T cell receptor beta chains sequenced from one sample in a study of STAT5B mutations in CD4+ large granular lymphocyte leukemia. The data were produced by immunoSEQ multiplex PCR, yet TCRdb's version contains in-frame clones alone and is incomplete. Among some 29,000 clones, 65% to 80% were seen once, and the ten largest hold approximately 6.2%. The sample taken for sequencing was CD4+ T cells from blood buffy coats. The source of these receptors is a human donor in good health.

This chain uses TRBV7-9 with TRBJ1-3; D remains ambiguous. This CDR3 has 16 residues. The ends were cut back, 2 bases at V and 0 bases at J, with 11 bases in the middle. Germline-derived CDR1 and CDR2 are SEHNR and FQNEAQ (reference sequence). The CDR3 sequence: CASSLHRTASGNTIYF. For the CDR3, the DNA is TGTGCCAGCAGCTTACATCGGACGGCCTCTGGAAACACCATATATTTT.

The CDR3 region has the DNA TGTGCCAGTAGTCCCAAGGGGGCTGCTCTTTACGAGCAGTACTTC. This gives the protein CASSPKGAALYEQYF. The chain carries TRBV19 and TRBJ2-7; 7 nucleotides match TRBD1. The ends lost 5 bases at V and 4 bases at J; junction bases unmatched: 11. The CDR3 covers 15 residues. Germline assignment: CDR1 LNHDA and CDR2 SQIVND (reference sequence). Full variable domain (rest looked up from reference TRBV19 and TRBJ2-7): DGGITQSPKYLFRKEGQNVTLSCEQNLNHDAMYWYRQDPGQGLRLIYYSQIVNDFQKGDIAEGYSVSREKKESFPLTVTSAQKNPTAFYLCASSPKGAALYEQYFGPGTRLTVT.

The chain links TRBV6-1 to TRBJ2-3, with D unresolved. Trimming took off 1 base at V and 0 bases at J, with 8 bases between the two ends. Germline lookup yields CDR1 MNHNS and CDR2 SASEGT. This CDR3 has 15 amino acids. The CDR3: CASSEGWGSTDTQYF. DNA for the CDR3: TGTGCCAGCAGTGAAGGTTGGGGTAGCACAGATACGCAGTATTTT.

V usage is TRBV5-1 and J usage is TRBJ1-1; tentatively, D is TRBD1 (5 bases). Germline CDR1 SGHRS, CDR2 YFSETQ. Trimming stripped 4 bases from V and 1 base from J, with 8 bases between. The CDR3 totals 13 residues. CDR3 in amino acids: CASSGTRNTEAFF. In nucleotides, the CDR3 is TGCGCCAGCAGCGGGACCCGGAACACTGAAGCTTTCTTT. The full variable domain, completed using reference TRBV5-1 and TRBJ1-1, is KAGVTQTPRYLIKTRGQQVTLSCSPISGHRSVSWYQQTPGQGLQFLFEYFSETQRNKGNFPGRFSGRQFSNSRSEMNVSTLELGDSALYLCASSGTRNTEAFFGQGTRLTVV.

The chain employs TRBV7-2 and TRBJ2-5; TRBD2 aligns across 15 bases. Germline-derived CDR1 and CDR2 are SGHTA and FQGNSA. Trimming took 3 bases from V and 0 from J; bases not matched to a gene: 2. The CDR3 spans 17 residues. The CDR3 loop is CASSLGLAGGYQETQYF. For the CDR3, the DNA is TGTGCCAGCAGCTTGGGACTAGCGGGGGGATACCAAGAGACCCAGTACTTC.

This chain joins TRBV9 and TRBJ2-4, with D maybe TRBD2 (5 bases). V lost 0 bases to trimming and J lost 8 bases, with 18 bases between them. Germline values: CDR1 SGDLS, CDR2 YYNGEE. CDR3 length equals 16 residues. Here the CDR3 DNA reads TGTGCCAGCAGCGTAGACCTGGCGGGTGCGGCGGACATTCAGTACTTC. Protein product: CASSVDLAGAADIQYF.

The chain combines TRBV10-3 with TRBJ1-4, with D unclear. The length of the CDR3 is 15 residues. V was cut by 0 bases and J by 8 bases, with 13 bases left in between. Germline V gives CDR1 ENHRY, CDR2 SYGVKD. This chain's CDR3 is CAISESVGEREKLFF. The DNA for the CDR3 is TGTGCCATCAGTGAGTCGGTCGGGGAACGGGAAAAACTGTTTTTT.

The chain carries TRBV29-1 and TRBJ2-3, with a weak D call TRBD1 (6 bases). This CDR3 comprises 12 residues. Trimming took 2 bases from V and 8 from J, leaving 11 bases between them. CDR1 is SQVTM, CDR2 ANQGSEA, per germline. The CDR3 spells CSVEMGAATQYF. CDR3 DNA: TGCAGCGTTGAAATGGGGGCTGCTACGCAGTATTTT.

This rearrangement joins TRBV7-9 to TRBJ1-1, with 7 positions matching TRBD1. There are 14 residues in the CDR3. V shed 4 bases and J 5 bases; nucleotides not matched to a gene: 7. The germline CDR1 and CDR2 sequences are SEHNR and FQNEAQ (reference sequence). The CDR3 DNA is TGTGCCAGCAGCTCGACAGGGTTTGGTACTGAAGCTTTCTTT. Translated, it gives CASSSTGFGTEAFF.